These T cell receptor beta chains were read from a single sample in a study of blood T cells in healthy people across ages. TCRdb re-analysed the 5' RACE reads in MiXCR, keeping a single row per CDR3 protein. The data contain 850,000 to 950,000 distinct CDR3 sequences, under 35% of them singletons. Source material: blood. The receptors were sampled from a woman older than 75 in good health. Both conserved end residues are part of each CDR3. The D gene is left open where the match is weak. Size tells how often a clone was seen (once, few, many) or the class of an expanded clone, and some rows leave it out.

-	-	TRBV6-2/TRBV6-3	CASSFGNNQPQHF
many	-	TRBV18	CASSRDGRLEQYF
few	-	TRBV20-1	CSAGGGSSYNSPLHF
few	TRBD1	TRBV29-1	CSVGGQVKSDAQYF
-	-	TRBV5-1	CASSLGVSTEAFF
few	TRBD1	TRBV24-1	CATSDRTGPNQPQHF
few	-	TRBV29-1	CSVEGGTASYNEQFF
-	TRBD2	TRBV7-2	CASSWTRNQETQYF
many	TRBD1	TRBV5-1	CASSPGFAGGLETQYF
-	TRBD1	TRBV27	CASSLAAGTGFSTNEKLFF
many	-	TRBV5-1	CASSMETGRNQPQHF
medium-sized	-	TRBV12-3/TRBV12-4	CASSLRGRDEQYF
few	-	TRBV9	CARSVDPFSGANVLTF
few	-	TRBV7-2	CASRRTTNYGYTF
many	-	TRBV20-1	CSASVGSSNQPQHF
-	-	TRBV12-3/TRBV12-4	CASSLTRGGADTQYF
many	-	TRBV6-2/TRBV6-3	CASRGGTVPGANVLTF
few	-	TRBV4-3	CASSLTQLSPQHF
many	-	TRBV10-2	CASSDTSGGGGYTF
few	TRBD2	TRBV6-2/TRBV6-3	CASSHPWAGGPDTQYF
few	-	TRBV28	CASTVWNTEAFF
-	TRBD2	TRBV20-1	CSAGAGLEGETQFF
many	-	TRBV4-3	CASSQAPVTDYGYTF
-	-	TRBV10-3	CAISGSHRQNTEAFF
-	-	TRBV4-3	CASSQSTMNTEAFF
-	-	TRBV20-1	CSARKRHGYTF
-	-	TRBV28	CASSEWATDTQYF
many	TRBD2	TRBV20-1	CSAPGLADYEQYF
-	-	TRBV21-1	CASSKGSGGQYNNQPQHF
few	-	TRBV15	CATSRGGIVTGELFF
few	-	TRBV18	CASSQQQNIEYNEQFF
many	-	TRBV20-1	CSASVAAITYGYTF
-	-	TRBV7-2	CASSLARQAEAFF
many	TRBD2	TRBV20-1	CSARESSGGASEQFF
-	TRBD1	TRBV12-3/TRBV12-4	CASRTGTGGSGANVLTF
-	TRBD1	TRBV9	CVSSVDGTVYNEQYF
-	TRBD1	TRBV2	CASKGTGADTQYF
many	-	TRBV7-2	CASSLGSGYYYEQYF
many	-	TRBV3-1	CASSQGRGAKNIQYF
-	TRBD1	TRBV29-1	CSVEQGADEKLFF
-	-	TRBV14	CASGGGVRAFF
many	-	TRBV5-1	CASRRVGTDTQYF
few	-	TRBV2	CASRWTATQGTGELFF
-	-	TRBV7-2	CASSLIPQTGELFF
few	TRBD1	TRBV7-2	CASSLAWDRGRVTGELFF